This T cell receptor beta chain originates from a study of blood T cell repertoires in COVID-19. Repertoires were generated with immunoSEQ multiplex PCR, while TCRdb's copy carries only in-frame clones and drops some. The sample contains nearly 250,000 clones, over 80% of which appear only once. Per the germline V gene, CDR1 is SGHNT and CDR2 is YYREEE (reference sequence). The V end was cut by 3 bases, the J end by 2 bases, with 10 bases between. This CDR3 has 14 residues. The chain joins TRBV5-4 to TRBJ2-3, with D uncertain. This receptor was obtained from a man between 50 and 59 years old who had been exposed to COVID-19. Input material: PBMCs or T cells enriched from blood (not recorded which). CDR3 region: CASSSQKNTDTQYF. As DNA, the CDR3 is TGTGCCAGCAGCTCACAAAAAAACACAGATACGCAGTATTTT. Full variable domain (missing parts from reference TRBV5-4 and TRBJ2-3): ETGVTQSPTHLIKTRGQQVTLRCSSQSGHNTVSWYQQALGQGPQFIFQYYREEENGRGNFPPRFSGLQFPNYSSELNVNALELDDSALYLCASSSQKNTDTQYFGPGTRLTVL.